This passage covers 5 T cell receptor beta chains from one sample sequenced in a study of T cell responses to AZD1222 COVID-19 vaccine. Libraries were prepared by immunoSEQ multiplex PCR; TCRdb keeps only in-frame clonotypes and omits some of them. The sample lists roughly 170,000 clones; almost 90% were seen once. The material sequenced was peripheral blood, taken on day 0 of AZD1222 vaccination. Receptors originate from an adult in good health.

This clone was observed a few times. The chain links TRBV10-2 to TRBJ2-3; D unclear. This CDR3 is built from 15 residues. V dropped 7 bases and J dropped 0 bases, with 14 bases sitting between them. Germline V gives CDR1 WSHSY, CDR2 SAAADI. The CDR3: CASNKATTSTDTQYF. The CDR3 bases are TGCGCCAGCAATAAGGCAACAACTAGCACAGATACGCAGTATTTT.

The chain is built from TRBV6-1 and TRBJ2-3, with TRBD1 matching over 11 bases. This CDR3 is 15 amino acids long. The germline V gene encodes CDR1 MNHNS and CDR2 SASEGT. The V and J ends lost 1 base and 4 bases, in that order; junction bases with no gene match: 1. The CDR3 is CASSEGTGGADTQYF. Here the CDR3 DNA reads TGTGCCAGCAGTGAAGGGACAGGGGGCGCAGATACGCAGTATTTT.

V usage is TRBV4-2 and J usage is TRBJ1-1, with 7 bases matching TRBD1. Trimming at V came to 6 bases and at J to 2 bases, leaving 6 bases not matched to a gene. The CDR3 contains 14 residues. Germline V gives CDR1 LGHNA, CDR2 YNFKEQ. In nucleotides, the CDR3 is TGTGCCAGCAGTCGGGACAGCAAAAACACTGAAGCTTTCTTT. This translates into CASSRDSKNTEAFF.

This chain connects TRBV6-5 to TRBJ2-7, with D hard to call. V was clipped by 2 bases and J by 7 bases, with 12 bases between them. The germline gives CDR1 MNHEY, CDR2 SVGAGI. This CDR3 spans 13 amino acids. CDR3 in amino acids: CASSYVKLGEQYF. The DNA of the CDR3 is TGTGCCAGCAGTTACGTTAAATTGGGGGAGCAGTACTTC.

This chain connects TRBV24-1 to TRBJ1-6; TRBD1 might be the D (5 bases). Trimming took 9 bases from V and 10 from J, leaving 21 bases between them. CDR3 length: 15 residues. The germline CDR1 and CDR2 sequences are KGHDR and SFDVKD. Written as DNA, the CDR3 is TGTGCCACCCAGGCCCATGGGGGAGGTGGCTCACCCCTCCACTTT. This codes for CATQAHGGGGSPLHF.